One sample yielded the 7 T cell receptor beta chains listed below, sequenced in a study of CD8 T cells in Susac syndrome. Roughly 0.45 to 1 ug RNA was reverse transcribed with random hexamers. In TCRdb, the immunoSEQ multiplex PCR reads were re-called with MiXCR into one record per CDR3 protein. The sample has fewer than 300,000 distinct CDR3 sequences; roughly 84% are singletons. Sequencing used CD8+ T cells from PBMCs. The origin of the receptors is a human donor with multiple sclerosis.

J is TRBJ2-1 and V is TRBV4-1; 7 bases fit TRBD2. The J segment lost 6 bases and the V segment lost 3 bases, leaving 11 bases of the junction unmatched. Germline V lookup: CDR1 MGHRA, CDR2 YSYEKL. The length of the CDR3 is 16 residues. CDR3 region: CASSHPSGGSANEQFF. The DNA for the CDR3 is TGCGCCAGCAGCCACCCTTCTGGCGGGAGCGCCAATGAGCAGTTCTTC.

V gene TRBV27 combines with J gene TRBJ2-5; TRBD2 is a possible D gene (6 bases). The germline V gene has CDR1 MNHEY and CDR2 SMNVEV (reference sequence). V gave up 2 bases and J gave up 2 bases, with 12 bases separating them. This CDR3 is built from 15 residues. The CDR3 DNA reads TGTGCCAGCAGTTTAACAGTAGCGGTACAAGAGACCCAGTACTTC. It yields the protein CASSLTVAVQETQYF.

V gene TRBV4-2 combines with J gene TRBJ2-3; D unclear. The CDR3 is 13 amino acids. V lost 4 bases and J 6 bases, leaving 11 bases between the germline ends. Per germline, CDR1 LGHNA and CDR2 YNFKEQ. Here the CDR3 DNA reads TGTGCCAGCAGCCCTTCCGTCTCCGATACGCAGTATTTT. Translated: CASSPSVSDTQYF.

The chain joins TRBV9 to TRBJ2-1; D gene uncertain. The CDR3 runs 13 residues. The V and J ends lost 0 bases and 9 bases respectively, with 10 bases between them. Germline V CDR1 and CDR2: SGDLS, YYNGEE. This CDR3 is CASSVGDSPEQFF. In DNA, the CDR3 is TGTGCCAGCAGCGTAGGGGATAGCCCTGAGCAGTTCTTC.

The rearrangement joins TRBV20-1 to TRBJ2-5; 12 bases align to TRBD1. The trim removed 0 bases at V and 2 bases at J, leaving 1 base unmatched. The CDR3 is 15 amino acids. Germline-derived CDR1 and CDR2 are DFQATT and SNEGSKA (reference sequence). The CDR3 reads CSAREGQGAQETQYF. CDR3 in DNA: TGCAGTGCTAGAGAGGGACAGGGGGCGCAAGAGACCCAGTACTTC.

This rearrangement joins TRBV4-1 to TRBJ2-6; maybe TRBD2 (5 bases). V was shortened by 3 bases and J by 0 bases, with 18 bases between the two germline ends. The CDR3 is 19 residues long. The germline V gene has CDR1 MGHRA and CDR2 YSYEKL. The CDR3 DNA reads as TGCGCCAGCAGCCATTCCGGGTCCCCGGGAACCTCTGGGGCCAACGTCCTGACTTTC. Amino acid sequence: CASSHSGSPGTSGANVLTF.

V and J are TRBV27 and TRBJ1-4; D may be TRBD1 (5 bases). Trimming removed 3 bases from V and 4 bases from J, with 9 bases in between. CDR1 and CDR2 from the germline V gene are MNHEY and SMNVEV (reference sequence). This CDR3 has 14 residues. The CDR3 bases are TGTGCCAGCAGTTTTTCCAGGGATAATGAAAAACTGTTTTTT. Protein: CASSFSRDNEKLFF.